These 23 T cell receptor beta chains were all obtained from the same sample, sequenced in a study of OX40 agonist ivuxolimab in advanced cancers. Assay: immunoSEQ multiplex PCR; the TCRdb copy retains only in-frame clones and omits some. Among about 59,000 clones listed, about 90% were seen once. The sample consisted of CD4+ or CD8+ T cells sorted from blood, taken in a trial of the OX40 agonist ivuxolimab. These receptors came from an adult with an advanced solid tumor such as melanoma, head and neck, liver or kidney cancer.

This sequence joins TRBV7-2 and TRBJ2-7; a possible D gene is TRBD1 (5 bases). The CDR3 has 17 residues. Germline V gives CDR1 SGHTA, CDR2 FQGNSA. Trimming shortened V by 2 bases and J by 1 base, and 18 bases separated the two germline ends. CDR3 loop: CASSLYSTWGKSYEQYF. The CDR3 region has the DNA TGTGCCAGCAGCTTATATAGTACGTGGGGCAAATCCTACGAGCAGTACTTC.

The rearrangement joins TRBV7-9 to TRBJ2-7; D gene uncertain. Trimming removed 1 base at V and 3 bases at J, with 13 bases between. This CDR3 is built from 15 residues. CDR1 and CDR2 from the germline V gene are SEHNR and FQNEAQ (reference sequence). CDR3 region: CASSLDLSWDYEQYF. The CDR3 coding sequence is TGTGCCAGCAGCTTAGACCTTTCTTGGGACTACGAGCAGTACTTC. The complete variable domain, with remaining parts taken from reference TRBV7-9 and TRBJ2-7, reads DTGVSQNPRHKITKRGQNVTFRCDPISEHNRLYWYRQTLGQGPEFLTYFQNEAQLEKSRLLSDRFSAERPKGSFSTLEIQRTEQGDSAMYLCASSLDLSWDYEQYFGPGTRLTVT.

The chain joins TRBV30 to TRBJ1-5, with 7 nucleotides matching TRBD1. Trimming took 4 bases from V and 3 from J; bases not matched to a gene: 9. CDR1 is GTSNPN and CDR2 is SVGIG in the germline V gene (reference sequence). This CDR3 has 15 amino acids. The CDR3 here is CAWNPGTANNQPQHF. In DNA form, the CDR3 reads TGTGCCTGGAACCCGGGGACAGCTAACAATCAGCCCCAGCATTTT.

The genes are TRBV15 and TRBJ1-1; perhaps TRBD1 as D (5 bases). The CDR3 is 14 amino acids. The ends were cut back, 0 bases at V and 7 bases at J, with 12 bases in the middle. Germline V lookup: CDR1 LNHNV, CDR2 YYDKDF (reference sequence). The CDR3 is CATSRDPRVGEAFF. DNA of the CDR3: TGTGCCACCAGCAGAGATCCCAGGGTGGGTGAAGCTTTCTTT.

This clone came up once. The chain couples TRBV4-2 to TRBJ2-1, with 11 bases aligning to TRBD2. This CDR3 is 16 amino acids long. V lost 3 bases and J lost 7; bases outside the gene matches: 8. Germline-derived CDR1 and CDR2 are LGHNA and YNFKEQ. The CDR3 nucleotides are TGTGCCAGCAGCCAGACTAGCGGGGATCTTTGGAATGAGCAGTTCTTC. It encodes CASSQTSGDLWNEQFF.

The CDR3 is CASSPIGVSKNIQYF. The CDR3 DNA is TGCGCCAGCAGCCCCATCGGGGTTTCCAAAAACATTCAGTACTTC. The genes are TRBV4-1 and TRBJ2-4; D might be TRBD2 (5 bases). The CDR3 sequence is 15 residues long. Germline CDR1 and CDR2: MGHRA and YSYEKL. With 4 bases removed from V and 2 bases from J, the gap between germline ends came to 12 bases.

The chain couples TRBV2 to TRBJ2-5, with 11 bases aligning to TRBD1. The CDR3 sequence is 14 residues long. The J segment lost 5 bases and the V segment lost 8 bases, leaving 7 bases of the junction unmatched. Looked up from germline, CDR1 is SNHLY and CDR2 is FYNNEI. This CDR3 is CASVRTGGRETQYF. The CDR3 DNA reads as TGTGCCAGCGTTAGGACAGGGGGCAGGGAGACCCAGTACTTC. The full variable domain, completed using reference TRBV2 and TRBJ2-5, is EPEVTQTPSHQVTQMGQEVILRCVPISNHLYFYWYRQILGQKVEFLVSFYNNEISEKSEIFDDQFSVERPDGSNFTLKIRSTKLEDSAMYFCASVRTGGRETQYFGPGTRLLVL.

The chain has TRBV29-1 and TRBJ1-5; 7 nucleotides match TRBD1. Germline V CDR1 and CDR2: SQVTM, ANQGSEA. The J segment lost 0 bases and the V segment lost 8 bases, leaving 16 bases of the junction unmatched. CDR3 length: 17 amino acids. The CDR3 nucleotides are TGCAGCTACCCGACAGGGTTGGTAGGTTATAGCAATCAGCCCCAGCATTTT. Its translation: CSYPTGLVGYSNQPQHF.

This chain joins TRBV5-5 and TRBJ1-5; perhaps TRBD1 as D (6 bases). This CDR3 has 15 residues. Germline lookup yields CDR1 SGHKS and CDR2 YYEKEE (reference sequence). V was shortened by 4 bases and J by 2 bases, with 13 bases between the two germline ends. The CDR3 spells CASSPGRGGNQPQHF. The DNA for the CDR3 is TGTGCCAGCAGCCCTGGCAGGGGAGGCAATCAGCCCCAGCATTTT.

The chain couples TRBV7-2 to TRBJ2-3; D might be TRBD1 (5 bases). CDR3 size: 15 residues. Trimming stripped 1 base from V and 0 bases from J, with 8 bases between. The germline V gene has CDR1 SGHTA and CDR2 FQGNSA. The CDR3 reads CASSLVGPSTDTQYF. The CDR3 nucleotides read TGTGCCAGCAGCTTAGTGGGGCCTAGCACAGATACGCAGTATTTT.

V and J are TRBV6-4 and TRBJ1-1, with a possible D match to TRBD1 (6 bases). Germline V lookup: CDR1 MRHNA, CDR2 SNTAGT. V was pared by 5 bases and J by 1 base, with 8 bases between. This CDR3 contains 13 residues. The CDR3 loop is CASSTDRNTEAFF. The CDR3 coding sequence is TGTGCCAGCAGTACGGACAGGAACACTGAAGCTTTCTTT.

The chain is built from TRBV25-1 and TRBJ2-5; D uncertain. Trimming stripped 1 base from V and 1 base from J, with 10 bases between. Germline V CDR1 and CDR2: MGHDK, SYGVNS. The CDR3 totals 15 residues. The CDR3 sequence: CASSEFAQSQETQYF. The CDR3, as DNA: TGTGCCAGCAGTGAATTCGCCCAATCCCAAGAGACCCAGTACTTC.

V and J are TRBV19 and TRBJ1-1; possible D gene TRBD1, 5 bases. Trimming stripped 0 bases from V and 3 bases from J, with 11 bases between. CDR3 size: 15 residues. Germline V gives CDR1 LNHDA, CDR2 SQIVND (reference sequence). CDR3 protein: CASSIDGGRYTEAFF. The CDR3 region has the DNA TGTGCCAGTAGTATAGATGGGGGTCGGTACACTGAAGCTTTCTTT.

This clone was recorded once. The chain links TRBV7-9 to TRBJ1-2; D not resolved. Per germline, CDR1 SEHNR and CDR2 FQNEAQ (reference sequence). This CDR3 is built from 12 residues. Trimming left V 1 base short and J 9 bases short, with 9 bases between. The DNA for the CDR3 is TGTGCCAGCAGCTTAGACCAGTCAAGCTACACCTTC. It is translated as CASSLDQSSYTF.

The chain couples TRBV2 to TRBJ2-3; 8 positions agree with TRBD1. V lost 10 bases to trimming and J lost 1 base; unmatched junction nucleotides: 10. There are 15 residues in the CDR3. Germline CDR1 reads SNHLY; CDR2 reads FYNNEI. CDR3 in amino acids: CAIQQGVIGTDTQYF. DNA of the CDR3: TGTGCCATCCAACAGGGGGTGATAGGCACAGATACGCAGTATTTT.

The genes are TRBV20-1 and TRBJ1-2; D call uncertain. CDR1 is DFQATT, CDR2 SNEGSKA, per germline (reference sequence). The V end was cut by 8 bases, the J end by 8 bases, with 15 bases between. The CDR3 is made up of 11 amino acids. Here the CDR3 reads CSSWRGTGYTF. Written as DNA, the CDR3 is TGCAGTTCCTGGCGGGGAACCGGCTACACCTTC.

This rearrangement joins TRBV9 to TRBJ1-1; D call uncertain. Germline lookup yields CDR1 SGDLS and CDR2 YYNGEE. The CDR3 runs to 14 residues. Between the trimmed V and J ends, which lost 0 bases and 0 bases, there was a span of 6 bases. As DNA, the CDR3 is TGTGCCAGCAGCGTAGACGGGGTGAACACTGAAGCTTTCTTT. Translation gives CASSVDGVNTEAFF.

The chain employs TRBV5-6 and TRBJ1-2; D is perhaps TRBD1 (5 bases). The CDR3 is made up of 13 amino acids. The germline V gene encodes CDR1 SGHDT and CDR2 YYEEEE. CDR3 sequence reads: CASLRGTDYGYTF. The CDR3 nucleotides read TGTGCTTCACTTCGGGGGACGGACTATGGCTACACCTTC.

The rearrangement uses TRBV20-1 and TRBJ1-1, with D maybe TRBD1 (6 bases). Germline V gives CDR1 DFQATT, CDR2 SNEGSKA (reference sequence). V lost 6 bases to trimming and J lost 4 bases, with 9 bases between them. This CDR3 is 11 amino acids long. The CDR3 region is CSARTATEAFF. DNA for the CDR3: TGCAGTGCCAGGACAGCCACTGAAGCTTTCTTT.

The chain links TRBV4-3 to TRBJ1-4; 8 bases line up with TRBD1. The CDR3 totals 15 residues. The V gene end was trimmed by 2 bases and the J gene end by 8 bases; junction bases not matched to a gene: 7. Germline lookup yields CDR1 LGHNA and CDR2 YSLEER. This CDR3 reads CASSQRTGYPEKLFF. The CDR3 DNA reads TGCGCCAGCAGCCAACGGACAGGGTACCCCGAAAAACTGTTTTTT.

The V call is TRBV2, the J call TRBJ2-2, with 15 bases that match TRBD2. The germline V gene encodes CDR1 SNHLY and CDR2 FYNNEI. This CDR3 is built from 16 residues. V dropped 8 bases and J dropped 3; count of bases not matched to a gene: 4. CDR3 DNA sequence: TGTGCCAGCCGGACTAGCGGGGGGGCTGACACCGGGGAGCTGTTTTTT. Its translation: CASRTSGGADTGELFF.

The CDR3 loop is CASSEAGTGVHEQYF. CDR3 bases: TGTGCCAGCAGTGAGGCCGGGACAGGGGTCCACGAGCAGTACTTC. V gene TRBV25-1 combines with J gene TRBJ2-7; TRBD1 agrees at 10 bases. V shed 3 bases, J shed 5 bases, and the junction held 7 bases outside the gene matches. The CDR3 is made up of 15 amino acids. In germline, CDR1 is MGHDK, CDR2 SYGVNS.

The chain combines TRBV4-2 with TRBJ2-2; D possibly corresponds to TRBD2 (6 bases). The CDR3 is made up of 15 amino acids. Per germline, CDR1 LGHNA and CDR2 YNFKEQ. Trimming removed 4 bases from V and 0 bases from J, with 9 bases in between. The CDR3 loop is CASSRGDANTGELFF. DNA of the CDR3: TGTGCCAGCAGCCGGGGGGACGCGAACACCGGGGAGCTGTTTTTT.